The source of this TCR beta chain is a study of T cell responses to AZD1222 COVID-19 vaccine. The study, taken as a whole, reports: The number of AZD1222 recipients seropositive at baseline was only five or six. In all cases, repertoires were sampled only after the peak T cell response. A mostly white British donor set with more females was recruited, and clonal diversity was possibly underestimated.

Germline lookup yields CDR1 LGHNA and CDR2 YSLEER. V lost 4 bases to trimming and J lost 3 bases, with 19 bases between them. The length of the CDR3 is 16 residues. Only in-frame clones appear in the TCRdb table, and some are missing; sequencing was by immunoSEQ multiplex PCR. The sample consists of about 170,000 clones, approximately 92% of them appearing once. As for this clone: Its specificity is unknown.

The J gene is TRBJ2-7, the V gene TRBV4-3; no definite D call. This receptor was taken from an adult in good health. Source: peripheral blood, taken on day 0 of AZD1222 vaccination. The CDR3 reads CASSPQPRSDIYEQYF. The DNA for the CDR3 is TGCGCCAGCAGCCCGCAACCCCGCTCCGATATCTACGAGCAGTACTTC.